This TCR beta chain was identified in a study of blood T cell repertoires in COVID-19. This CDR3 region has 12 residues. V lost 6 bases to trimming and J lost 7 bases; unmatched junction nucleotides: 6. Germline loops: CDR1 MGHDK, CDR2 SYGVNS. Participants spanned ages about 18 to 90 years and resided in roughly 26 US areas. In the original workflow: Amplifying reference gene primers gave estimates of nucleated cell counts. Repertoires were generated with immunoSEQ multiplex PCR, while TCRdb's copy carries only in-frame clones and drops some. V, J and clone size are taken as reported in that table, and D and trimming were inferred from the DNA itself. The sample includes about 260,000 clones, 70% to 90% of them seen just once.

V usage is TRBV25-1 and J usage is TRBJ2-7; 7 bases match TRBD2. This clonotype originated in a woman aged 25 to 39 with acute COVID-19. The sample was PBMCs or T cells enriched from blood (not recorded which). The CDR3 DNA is TGTGCCAGCAGGCTTCTTAGCGGGGAGCAGTACTTC. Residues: CASRLLSGEQYF.